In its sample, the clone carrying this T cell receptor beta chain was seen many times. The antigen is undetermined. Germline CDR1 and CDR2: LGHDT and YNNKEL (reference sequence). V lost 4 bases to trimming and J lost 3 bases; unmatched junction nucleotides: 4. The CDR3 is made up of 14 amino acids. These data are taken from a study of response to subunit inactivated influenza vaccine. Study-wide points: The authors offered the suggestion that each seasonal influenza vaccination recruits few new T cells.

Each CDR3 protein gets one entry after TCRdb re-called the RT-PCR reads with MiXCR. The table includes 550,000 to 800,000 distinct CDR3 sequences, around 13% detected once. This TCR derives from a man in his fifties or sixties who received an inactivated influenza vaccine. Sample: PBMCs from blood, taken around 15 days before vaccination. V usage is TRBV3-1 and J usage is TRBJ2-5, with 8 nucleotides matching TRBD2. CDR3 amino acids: CASSLISGKETQYF. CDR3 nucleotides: TGTGCCAGCAGCCTCATTAGCGGGAAAGAGACCCAGTACTTC.